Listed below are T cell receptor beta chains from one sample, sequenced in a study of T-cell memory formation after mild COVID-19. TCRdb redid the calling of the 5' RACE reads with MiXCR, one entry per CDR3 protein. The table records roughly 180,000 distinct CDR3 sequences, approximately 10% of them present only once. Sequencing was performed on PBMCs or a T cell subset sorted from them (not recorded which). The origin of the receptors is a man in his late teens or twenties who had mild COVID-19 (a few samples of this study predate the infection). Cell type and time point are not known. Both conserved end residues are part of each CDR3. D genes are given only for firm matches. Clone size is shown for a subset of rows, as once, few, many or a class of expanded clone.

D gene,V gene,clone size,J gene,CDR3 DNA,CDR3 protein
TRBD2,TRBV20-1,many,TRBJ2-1,TGCAGTGCTCGCCATAGCGGGGGGATCAATGAGCAGTTCTTC,CSARHSGGINEQFF
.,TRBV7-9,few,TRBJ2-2,TGTGCCAGCAGCTTAGGGACACAAAACGGGGAGCTGTTTTTT,CASSLGTQNGELFF
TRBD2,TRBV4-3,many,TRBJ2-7,TGCGCCAGCAGCCAAGACCCTAGCGGAGGCTACGAGCAGTACTTC,CASSQDPSGGYEQYF
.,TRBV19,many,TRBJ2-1,TGTGCCAGTAGTATCAGGGTTAACAATGAGCAGTTCTTC,CASSIRVNNEQFF
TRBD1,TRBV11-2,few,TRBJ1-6,TGTGCCAGCACCCCGCGGGGACAGGGATATAATTCACCCCTCCACTTT,CASTPRGQGYNSPLHF
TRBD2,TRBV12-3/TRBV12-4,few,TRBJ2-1,TGTGCCAGCAGCCTCCTAGCGGGGGAGTACAATGAGCAGTTCTTC,CASSLLAGEYNEQFF
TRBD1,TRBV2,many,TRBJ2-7,TGTGCCAGCAGTGTAGGGACAGGCTACTACGAGCAGTACTTC,CASSVGTGYYEQYF
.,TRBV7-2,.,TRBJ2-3,TGTGCCAGCAGCTCCTCCGTAGATACGCAGTATTTT,CASSSSVDTQYF
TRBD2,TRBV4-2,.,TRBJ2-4,TGTGCCAGCAGCCCCCCGGGAGTGCGGGGGAGAAACATTCAGTACTTC,CASSPPGVRGRNIQYF
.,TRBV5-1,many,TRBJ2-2,TGCGCCAGCAGCTTGGTGTATGGGGCCGGGGAGCTGTTTTTT,CASSLVYGAGELFF
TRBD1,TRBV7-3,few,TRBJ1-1,TGTGCCAGCAGCTCTGACCGGGACAGTGAAGCTTTCTTT,CASSSDRDSEAFF
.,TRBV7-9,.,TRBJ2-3,TGTGCCAGCAGCACAACCCAGACACGGAACACAGATACGCAGTATTTT,CASSTTQTRNTDTQYF
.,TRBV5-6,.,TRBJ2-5,TGTGCCAGCAGCTTGGCCGGGGTCTCGGAGACCCAGTACTTC,CASSLAGVSETQYF
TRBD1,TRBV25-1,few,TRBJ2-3,TGTGCCAGCAGGACAGGGGCCTCGGATACGCAGTATTTT,CASRTGASDTQYF
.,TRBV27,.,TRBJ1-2,TGTGCCAGCAGTTCATCGGGGACACCGCTAGAAGGCTACACCTTC,CASSSSGTPLEGYTF
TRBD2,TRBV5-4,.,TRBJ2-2,TGTGCCAGCAGCTTGATGACTCTAGCGGGGGCTTCGAACACCGGGGAGCTGTTTTTT,CASSLMTLAGASNTGELFF
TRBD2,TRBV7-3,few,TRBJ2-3,TGTGCCAGCAGCGGTGGTAGCGGGGGGGCCATGGATACGCAGTATTTT,CASSGGSGGAMDTQYF
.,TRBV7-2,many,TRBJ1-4,TGTGCCAGCAGCTTAGACAGGAGAAAACTGTTTTTT,CASSLDRRKLFF
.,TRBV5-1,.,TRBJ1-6,TGCGCCAGCAGCTTGGCCGGGTTGGATTCACCCCTCCACTTT,CASSLAGLDSPLHF
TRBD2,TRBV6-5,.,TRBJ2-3,TGTGCCAGCAGTTGGATAGGGACTAGAGGCACAGATACGCAGTATTTT,CASSWIGTRGTDTQYF
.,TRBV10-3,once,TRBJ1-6,TGTGCCATCAGTGGTCAAGGGATCAATTCACCCCTCCACTTT,CAISGQGINSPLHF
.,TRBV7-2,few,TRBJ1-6,TGTGCCAGCAGCTTCGGCAGACCGACTTCACCCCTCCACTTT,CASSFGRPTSPLHF
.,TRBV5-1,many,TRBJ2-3,TGCGCCAGCAGCTTGGAAGGGGCAGGCGATACGCAGTATTTT,CASSLEGAGDTQYF
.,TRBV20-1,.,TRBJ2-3,TGCAGTGCTAGATTGGTTTCTACGCAGTATTTT,CSARLVSTQYF
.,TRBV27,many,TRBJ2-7,TGTGCCAGCAGTTTAAAGGAGGGATCCTACGAGCAGTACTTC,CASSLKEGSYEQYF
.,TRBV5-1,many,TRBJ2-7,TGCGCCAGCAGCTTGGGGTACTACGAGCAGTACTTC,CASSLGYYEQYF
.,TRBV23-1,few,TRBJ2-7,TGCGCCAGCAGTCAATCGGGTGTGGGGACCTACGAGCAGTACTTC,CASSQSGVGTYEQYF
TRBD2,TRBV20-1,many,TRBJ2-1,TGCAGTGCTAGACCCCCCCTACTAGCGAAGAGGGTCCATGAGCAGTTCTTC,CSARPPLLAKRVHEQFF
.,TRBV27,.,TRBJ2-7,TGTGCCAGCAGTGAGCAGGGCTACGAGCAGTACTTC,CASSEQGYEQYF
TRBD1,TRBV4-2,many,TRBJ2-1,TGTGCCAGCAGCCCCGGACAGGGGGCAACGAATGAGCAGTTCTTC,CASSPGQGATNEQFF
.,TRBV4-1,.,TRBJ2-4,TGCGCCAGCAGCCAAGTGGGAACCGGAGCCAAAAACATTCAGTACTTC,CASSQVGTGAKNIQYF
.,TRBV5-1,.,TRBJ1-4,TGCGCCAGCAGCTTGAGATCTGGGGGCACTGGTGAAAAACTGTTTTTT,CASSLRSGGTGEKLFF
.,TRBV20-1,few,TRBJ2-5,TGCAGTGCTAGTCAGTCGGCGGGGGCAAAAGAGACCCAGTACTTC,CSASQSAGAKETQYF
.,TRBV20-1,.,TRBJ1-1,TGCAGTGCTAGAGATTTACAGCAATATATGAACACTGAAGCTTTCTTT,CSARDLQQYMNTEAFF
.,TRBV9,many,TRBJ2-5,TGTGCCAGCAGCGTTTTAGGGGAGACCCAGTACTTC,CASSVLGETQYF
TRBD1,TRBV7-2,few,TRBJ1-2,TGTGCCAGCAGCTGGGGACAGGGAGGAAACTATGGCTACACCTTC,CASSWGQGGNYGYTF
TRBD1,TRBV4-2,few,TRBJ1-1,TGTGCCAGCAGCCTTGAAAGCAGGGGGTACACTGAAGCTTTCTTT,CASSLESRGYTEAFF
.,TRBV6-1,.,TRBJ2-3,TGTGCCAGCAGTGACGGAGTCTTGCGGGGCACAGATACGCAGTATTTT,CASSDGVLRGTDTQYF
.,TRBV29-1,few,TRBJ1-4,TGCAGCGTCGCGTTTTATAATGAAAAACTGTTTTTT,CSVAFYNEKLFF
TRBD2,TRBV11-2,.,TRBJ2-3,TGTGCCAGCAGCCCTGTAGCGGGGGGTATCACAGATACGCAGTATTTT,CASSPVAGGITDTQYF
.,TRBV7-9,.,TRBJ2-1,TGTGCCAGCAGCTTACAGCGCATTGGGGGATCCCATGAGCAGTTCTTC,CASSLQRIGGSHEQFF
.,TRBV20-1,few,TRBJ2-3,TGCAGTGCTAGAGTTCCGGGGCCTCCTGGTACGCAGTATTTT,CSARVPGPPGTQYF
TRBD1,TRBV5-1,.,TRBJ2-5,TGCGCCAGCAGCAAAGGGACAGTAAATCAAGAGACCCAGTACTTC,CASSKGTVNQETQYF
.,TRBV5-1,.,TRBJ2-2,TGCGCCAGCAGCTTGTCAGGGGAGGTCACCGGGGAGCTGTTTTTT,CASSLSGEVTGELFF
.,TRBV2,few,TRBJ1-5,TGTGCCAGCCGAGGTTGGGGAAATCAGCCCCAGCATTTT,CASRGWGNQPQHF
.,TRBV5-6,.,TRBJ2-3,TGTGCCAGCAGCTTGGTAGTGAGCACAGATACGCAGTATTTT,CASSLVVSTDTQYF
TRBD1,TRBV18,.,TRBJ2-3,TGTGCCAGCTCACCAACGGGACAGACCTTCACAGATACGCAGTATTTT,CASSPTGQTFTDTQYF
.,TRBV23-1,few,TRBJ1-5,TGCGCCAGCAGTCTAGAGAATCAGCCCCAGCATTTT,CASSLENQPQHF
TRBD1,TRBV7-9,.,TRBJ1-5,TGTGCCAGCAGCTTCACAGGGGGTGGGGACCAGCCCCAGCATTTT,CASSFTGGGDQPQHF
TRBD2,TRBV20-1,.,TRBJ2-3,TGCAGTGCTAGAGACGCTCGGACTAGTCGTAGCCGCACAGATACGCAGTATTTT,CSARDARTSRSRTDTQYF
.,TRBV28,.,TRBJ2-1,TGTGCCAGCAGTTTTGCTGGGGACGGGGATGAGCAGTTCTTC,CASSFAGDGDEQFF
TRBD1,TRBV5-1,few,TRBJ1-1,TGCGCCAGCAGCACGTCTGGACAGGGAGAGACTGAAGCTTTCTTT,CASSTSGQGETEAFF
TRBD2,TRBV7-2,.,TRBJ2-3,TGTGCCAGCAGCTTATTTGCTTTGGTAGCGGGGGGGGCAGGCACAGATACGCAGTATTTT,CASSLFALVAGGAGTDTQYF
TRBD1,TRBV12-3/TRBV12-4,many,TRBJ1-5,TGTGCCAGCAGTTACCCGGGACAGGGGGGTCAGCCCCAGCATTTT,CASSYPGQGGQPQHF